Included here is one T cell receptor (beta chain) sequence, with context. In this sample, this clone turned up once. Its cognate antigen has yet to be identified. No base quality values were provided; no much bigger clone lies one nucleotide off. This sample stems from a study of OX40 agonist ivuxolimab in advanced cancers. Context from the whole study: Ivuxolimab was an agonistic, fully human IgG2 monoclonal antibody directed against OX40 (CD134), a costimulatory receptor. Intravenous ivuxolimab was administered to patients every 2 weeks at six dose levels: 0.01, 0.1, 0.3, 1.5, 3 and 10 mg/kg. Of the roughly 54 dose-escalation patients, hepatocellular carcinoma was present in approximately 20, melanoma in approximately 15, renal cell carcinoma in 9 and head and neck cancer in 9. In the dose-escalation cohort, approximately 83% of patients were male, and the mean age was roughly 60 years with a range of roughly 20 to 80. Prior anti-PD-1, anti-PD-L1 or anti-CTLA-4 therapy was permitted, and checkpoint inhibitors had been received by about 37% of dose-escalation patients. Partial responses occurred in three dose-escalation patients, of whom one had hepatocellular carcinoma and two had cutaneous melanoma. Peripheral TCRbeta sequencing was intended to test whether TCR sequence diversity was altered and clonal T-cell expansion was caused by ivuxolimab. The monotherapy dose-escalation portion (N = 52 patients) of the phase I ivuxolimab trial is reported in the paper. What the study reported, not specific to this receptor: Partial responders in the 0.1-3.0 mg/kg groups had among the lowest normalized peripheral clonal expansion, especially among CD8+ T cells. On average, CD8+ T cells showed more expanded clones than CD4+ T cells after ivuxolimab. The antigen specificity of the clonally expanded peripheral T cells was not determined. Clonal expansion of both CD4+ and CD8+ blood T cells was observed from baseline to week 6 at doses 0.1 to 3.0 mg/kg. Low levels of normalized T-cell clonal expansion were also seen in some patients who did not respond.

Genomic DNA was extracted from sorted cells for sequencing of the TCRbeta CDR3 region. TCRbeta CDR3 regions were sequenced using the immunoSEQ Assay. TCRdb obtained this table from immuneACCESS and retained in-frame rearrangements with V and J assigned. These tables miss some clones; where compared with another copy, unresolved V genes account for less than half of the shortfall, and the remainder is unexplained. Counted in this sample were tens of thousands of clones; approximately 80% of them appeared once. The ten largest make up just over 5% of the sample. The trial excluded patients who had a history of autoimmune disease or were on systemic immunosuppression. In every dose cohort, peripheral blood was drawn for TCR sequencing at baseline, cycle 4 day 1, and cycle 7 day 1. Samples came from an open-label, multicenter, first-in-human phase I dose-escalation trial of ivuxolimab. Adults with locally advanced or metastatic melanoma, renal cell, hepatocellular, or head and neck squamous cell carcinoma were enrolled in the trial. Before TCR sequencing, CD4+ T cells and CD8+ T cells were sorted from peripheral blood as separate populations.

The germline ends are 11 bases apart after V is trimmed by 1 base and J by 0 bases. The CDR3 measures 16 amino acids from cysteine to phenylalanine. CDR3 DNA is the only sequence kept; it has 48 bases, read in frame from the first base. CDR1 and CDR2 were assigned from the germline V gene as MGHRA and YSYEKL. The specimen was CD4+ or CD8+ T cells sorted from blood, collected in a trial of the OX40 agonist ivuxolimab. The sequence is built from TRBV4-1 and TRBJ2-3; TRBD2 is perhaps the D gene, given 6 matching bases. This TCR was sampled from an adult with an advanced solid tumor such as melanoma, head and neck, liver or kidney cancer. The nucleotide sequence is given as TGCGCCAGCAGCCAAGCGACTAGGAAAAGCACAGATACGCAGTATTTT. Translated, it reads CASSQATRKSTDTQYF.